Below are 5 T cell receptor beta chains sequenced from a single sample in a study of a mutant IDH1 vaccine in newly diagnosed glioma. Which antigens these TCRs recognize remains unknown. Sample time point: week 11, during vaccination. The vaccine gave 300 ug of a 20-mer mutant IDH1 peptide subcutaneously per dose. Here immunoSEQ multiplex PCR was the method, and the copy in TCRdb shows in-frame clones only, minus some. The sample yields 100,000 to 150,000 clones, 80% seen once. The starting material was PBMCs, obtained from a glioma patient whose treatment included an IDH1 peptide vaccine. These receptors were obtained from a middle-aged man with glioma.

The chain carries TRBV7-8 and TRBJ2-3; 14 nucleotides line up with TRBD2. After removal of 5 bases from V and 6 bases from J, the junction contained 7 bases not matched to a gene. The CDR3 totals 16 residues. Germline values: CDR1 SGHVS, CDR2 FQNEAQ. The CDR3 DNA follows: TGTGCCAGCAGCCTGAGACTAGCGGGAGGGCCGGATACGCAGTATTTT. Its protein product is CASSLRLAGGPDTQYF.

V gene TRBV9 combines with J gene TRBJ2-1, with TRBD1 identical over 7 bases. This CDR3 spans 15 amino acids. Germline lookup yields CDR1 SGDLS and CDR2 YYNGEE. Losses at the gene ends were 4 bases for V and 7 bases for J; bases not matched to a gene: 11. The CDR3 region is CASSPLDYRGNEQFF. CDR3 DNA sequence: TGTGCCAGCAGCCCCCTCGATTACAGGGGTAATGAGCAGTTCTTC.

This clone was recorded once. One junction end disagrees with the germline gene, perhaps due to a read error. This chain's CDR3 is CASSLGALVGDF. The CDR3 nucleotides are TGTGCCAGCAGCTTAGGAGCACTAGTCGGAGATTTT. The V gene is TRBV7-2, the J gene TRBJ2-3; D is possibly TRBD2 (5 bases). Germline CDR1 is SGHTA and CDR2 is FQGNSA. The CDR3 has 12 amino acids.

The rearrangement uses TRBV5-6 and TRBJ2-7, with TRBD1 identical over 7 bases. Per the germline V gene, CDR1 is SGHDT and CDR2 is YYEEEE. Unmatched junction bases numbered 6, after V lost 4 bases and J lost 2 bases. The CDR3 sequence is 14 residues long. The CDR3 sequence is CASSKTGNPYEQYF. In DNA form, the CDR3 reads TGTGCCAGCAGCAAGACAGGGAATCCCTACGAGCAGTACTTC.

The chain carries TRBV30 and TRBJ1-5; 9 nucleotides line up with TRBD1. Trimming cost V 0 bases and J 5 bases; bases outside gene matches: 2. Looked up from germline, CDR1 is GTSNPN and CDR2 is SVGIG (reference sequence). The CDR3 runs to 14 residues. The CDR3: CAWSVTGGYQPQHF. Here the CDR3 DNA reads TGTGCCTGGAGTGTAACAGGGGGCTATCAGCCCCAGCATTTT.